The clone carrying this TCR beta chain was recorded once. Its specificity is unknown. This sample stems from a study of Ad26.COV2.S vaccination and SARS-CoV-2 variants. Overall study context: Donor was in the COV1001 Ad26.COV2.S trial arm. In the study, Ad26.COV2.S was injected intramuscularly once, or twice 56 days apart. General study findings and limits: The study found higher spike-specific TCR breadth in vaccine than placebo recipients.

The V end was cut by 5 bases, the J end by 7 bases, with 18 bases between. Germline CDR1 is SGHNT and CDR2 is YENEEA. The CDR3 has 15 residues. Documented treatment: approximately 18 received Ad26.COV2.S at low or high dose, single or two shots; about 5 received placebo; per-sample allocation not given. Sampling occurred on day 63 after the first vaccine or placebo injection. Within Boston, the person who donated was an adult of 18-55 years. The table came from immunoSEQ multiplex PCR; TCRdb's copy has only in-frame clones and leaves some out. Of roughly 450,000 clones listed, about 93% are singletons.

The V and J genes are TRBV11-3 and TRBJ2-1; TRBD2 might be the D (7 bases). Material: peripheral blood, obtained in a trial of Ad26.COV2.S vaccine versus placebo. The receptor's source is a person between 18 and 65 years old who received the Ad26.COV2.S COVID-19 vaccine or a placebo. The DNA of the CDR3 is TGTGCCAGCAGCCCCCGGGGGGCGGGATTTAATGAGCAGTTCTTC. This codes for CASSPRGAGFNEQFF.